The sequence of this T cell receptor (beta chain) was determined in a study of cytomegalovirus exposure and HLA in healthy donors. Across the whole study: Ancestry clustering placed about 80% of approximately 370 genotyped donors in the Caucasian-associated cluster.

Whole-study results and caveats: In the analysis, some V segments, TRBV6-2 and TRBV6-3 included, were excluded as indistinguishable. Productive rates of about 90% or about 30% were seen for most TCR beta V segments in an earlier analysis.

As regards this clone: The antigen is undetermined.

Germline trimming cut 3 bases from V and 6 bases from J; bases unmatched to any gene: 6. Germline CDR1 and CDR2: MNHEY and SMNVEV (reference sequence). The CDR3 extends over 14 amino acids. All the people who gave samples were healthy bone marrow donors. The PCR employed 60 Vbeta primers together with 13 Jbeta primers. Here immunoSEQ multiplex PCR was the method, and the copy in TCRdb shows in-frame clones only, minus some. Here the sample spans 150,000 to 200,000 clones, roughly four fifths being singletons. This sequence originates from a woman aged 40-49 years in good health and CMV-seronegative. The sample was PBMCs. This chain connects TRBV27 to TRBJ2-3, with 7 bases identical to TRBD2. CDR3 sequence (DNA): TGTGCCAGCAGTTTGGGGGAGGGCGGGGATACGCAGTATTTT. Amino acid sequence: CASSLGEGGDTQYF.